This T cell receptor (beta chain) was recovered during a study of cytomegalovirus exposure and HLA in healthy donors. From the roughly 110-subject validation cohort, which was separate from the roughly 670-subject first cohort, the donors were drawn. The method was immunoSEQ multiplex PCR; TCRdb's version includes in-frame clones alone and lacks a portion of them. The sample includes fewer than 250,000 clones, roughly 82% of them seen just once. CDR1 and CDR2 (germline): SGHNT, YYREEE (reference sequence). This CDR3 has 12 amino acids. V gave up 2 bases and J gave up 8 bases, with 10 bases separating them. Worth noting for this clone: What it binds is unknown.

Study-level results: Reported performance of the classifier showed diagnosis of cytomegalovirus status with high specificity and sensitivity. Listed as cytomegalovirus-associated were over 150 TCR beta chains.

Sequencing was carried out using PBMCs. V and J are TRBV5-4 and TRBJ1-2; TRBD1 is a possible D gene (5 bases). This TCR derives from a woman between 18 and 29 years old in good health and CMV-seronegative. The CDR3 region is CASSFGGVGYTF. The CDR3 nucleotides are TGTGCCAGCAGCTTTGGAGGGGTAGGCTACACCTTC.